The clone carrying this T cell receptor beta chain came up once. Germline-derived CDR1 and CDR2 are MDHEN and SYDVKM. This CDR3 is 16 amino acids long. V was pared by 1 base and J by 8 bases, with 3 bases of the junction left unmatched. The data originate from a study of blood T cell repertoires in COVID-19. Overall study: In each case, the material was cDNA or gDNA derived from T cells, B-cell-depleted T cells, or PBMCs.

Here immunoSEQ multiplex PCR was the method, and the copy in TCRdb shows in-frame clones only, minus some. This sample has 35,000 to 45,000 clones; around 90% occur once, and the top ten carry over 20%. This TCR came from a man in his 60s with acute or convalescent COVID-19. V and J are TRBV28 and TRBJ2-1; 15 bases are shared with TRBD2. The sequenced material came from peripheral blood. The CDR3 coding sequence is TGTGCCAGCAGTTTATTCGGACTAGCGGGGGGGCATGAGCAGTTCTTC. Translated, it gives CASSLFGLAGGHEQFF. The full variable domain, completed using reference TRBV28 and TRBJ2-1, is DVKVTQSSRYLVKRTGEKVFLECVQDMDHENMFWYRQDPGLGLRLIYFSYDVKMKEKGDIPEGYSVSREKKERFSLILESASTNQTSMYLCASSLFGLAGGHEQFFGPGTRLTVL.